This T cell receptor (beta chain) was sequenced during a study of T cell responses to AZD1222 COVID-19 vaccine. Study findings and constraints: White British ancestry dominated among donors, who included more females, and clonal diversity was possibly underestimated. CD4 TCRs associated with vaccination spanned spike, dominating at 160-218 and 743-854.

This table comes from immunoSEQ multiplex PCR, and its TCRdb copy is limited to in-frame clones, with some not included. This table holds about 150,000 clones, around nine tenths found once. On this clone itself: Its matching antigen is unknown.

The receptor's source is an adult who had recovered from COVID-19. The sample consisted of peripheral blood, taken after recovery from COVID-19.

The CDR3 region is CASSADIGGANYGYTF. CDR3 sequence (DNA): TGTGCCAGCAGTGCGGACATTGGGGGGGCTAACTATGGCTACACCTTC. V gene TRBV28 combines with J gene TRBJ1-2; a weak D match, TRBD1 (5 bases). Per the germline V gene, CDR1 is MDHEN and CDR2 is SYDVKM. The CDR3 consists of 16 residues. Trimming took 5 bases from V and 0 from J, leaving 16 bases between them.